These T cell receptor beta chains were read from a single sample in a study of cytomegalovirus exposure and HLA in healthy donors. The repertoire was sequenced with immunoSEQ multiplex PCR; TCRdb's copy has only in-frame clones and lacks some. Of more than 65,000 clones in the sample, around two thirds were seen once. Sequencing was carried out using PBMCs. All receptors come from a woman aged 50 to 60 in good health and CMV-seropositive. The CDR3 runs from the conserved cysteine through the conserved F or W. A D gene is named only where the DNA matches it firmly. Expanded clones are given a class, and other clones once, few, many or no size at all.

CDR3nt: TGTGCCATCAGCGCCCGGGACAGGGGCACAGATACGCAGTATTTT
CDR3aa: CAISARDRGTDTQYF
v_gene: TRBV10-3
d_gene: TRBD1
abundance: once
j_gene: TRBJ2-3

CDR3nt: TGTGCCGGCAGACAGGAACCCTATGGCTACACCTTC
CDR3aa: CAGRQEPYGYTF
v_gene: TRBV28
d_gene: -
abundance: -
j_gene: TRBJ1-2

CDR3nt: TGTGCCAGCAGACCCGGGGGGGCCGAAAGTGCTTTCTTT
CDR3aa: CASRPGGAESAFF
v_gene: TRBV5-4
d_gene: -
abundance: -
j_gene: TRBJ1-1

CDR3nt: TGTGCCAGCAGTTCAGGGGCGCATATGAACACTGAAGCTTTCTTT
CDR3aa: CASSSGAHMNTEAFF
v_gene: TRBV6-5
d_gene: -
abundance: few
j_gene: TRBJ1-1

CDR3nt: TGTGCCACCAGCCGGGGACAGAATTCACCCCTCCACTTT
CDR3aa: CATSRGQNSPLHF
v_gene: TRBV15
d_gene: TRBD1
abundance: once
j_gene: TRBJ1-6

CDR3nt: TGTGCCAGCAGCTTTGGATGGGGCAGCGTTGGGAACACCATATATTTT
CDR3aa: CASSFGWGSVGNTIYF
v_gene: TRBV5-6
d_gene: -
abundance: -
j_gene: TRBJ1-3

CDR3nt: TGCAGCTTATCTACGCCAGAGGAAGATACGCAGTATTTT
CDR3aa: CSLSTPEEDTQYF
v_gene: TRBV29-1
d_gene: -
abundance: few
j_gene: TRBJ2-3

CDR3nt: TGTGCCAGCAGCCCCGGGGACAGGGGCTTGCATTTT
CDR3aa: CASSPGDRGLHF
v_gene: TRBV7-2
d_gene: TRBD1
abundance: few
j_gene: TRBJ1-5

CDR3nt: TGTGCCAGCAGCTTATCCTCCCGACAGGGGGCACTGGAGAATGGCTACACCTTC
CDR3aa: CASSLSSRQGALENGYTF
v_gene: TRBV7-9
d_gene: TRBD1
abundance: -
j_gene: TRBJ1-2

CDR3nt: TGTGCCAGCAGTTTAAGAGGCTCCTACGAGCAGTACTTC
CDR3aa: CASSLRGSYEQYF
v_gene: TRBV27
d_gene: -
abundance: -
j_gene: TRBJ2-7